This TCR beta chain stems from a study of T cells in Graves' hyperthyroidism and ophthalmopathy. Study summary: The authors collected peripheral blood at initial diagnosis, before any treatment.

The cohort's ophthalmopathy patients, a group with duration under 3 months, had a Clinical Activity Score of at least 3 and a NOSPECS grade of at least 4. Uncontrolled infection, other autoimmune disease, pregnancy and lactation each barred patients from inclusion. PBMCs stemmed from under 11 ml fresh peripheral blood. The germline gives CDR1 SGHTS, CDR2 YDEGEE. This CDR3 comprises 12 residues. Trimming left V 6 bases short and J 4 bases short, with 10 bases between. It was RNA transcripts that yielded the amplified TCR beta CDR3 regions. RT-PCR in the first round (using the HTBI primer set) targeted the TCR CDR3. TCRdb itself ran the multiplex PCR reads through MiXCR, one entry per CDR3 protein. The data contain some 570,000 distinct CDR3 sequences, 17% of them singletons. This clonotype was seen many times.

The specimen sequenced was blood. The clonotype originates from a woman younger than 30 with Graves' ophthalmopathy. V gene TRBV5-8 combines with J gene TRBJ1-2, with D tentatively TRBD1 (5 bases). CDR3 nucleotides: TGTGCCAGCACGGGGGGGGGCTATGGCTACACCTTC. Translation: CASTGGGYGYTF.